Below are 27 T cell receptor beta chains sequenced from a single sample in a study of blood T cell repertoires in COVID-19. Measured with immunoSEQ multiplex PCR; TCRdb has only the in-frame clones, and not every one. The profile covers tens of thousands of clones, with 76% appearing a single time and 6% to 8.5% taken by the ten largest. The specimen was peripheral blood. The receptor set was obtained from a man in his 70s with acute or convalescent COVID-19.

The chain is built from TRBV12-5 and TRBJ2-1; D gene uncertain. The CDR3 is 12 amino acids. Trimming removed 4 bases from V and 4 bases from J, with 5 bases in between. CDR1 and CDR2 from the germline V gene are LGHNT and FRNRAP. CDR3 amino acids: CASGSRYNEQFF. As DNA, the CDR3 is TGTGCTAGTGGTTCCAGGTACAATGAGCAGTTCTTC.

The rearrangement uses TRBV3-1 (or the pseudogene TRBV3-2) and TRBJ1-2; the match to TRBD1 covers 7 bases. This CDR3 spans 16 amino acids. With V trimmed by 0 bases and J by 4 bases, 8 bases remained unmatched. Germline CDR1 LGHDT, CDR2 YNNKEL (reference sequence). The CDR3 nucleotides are TGTGCCAGCAGCCAAGAAGAGACAGGGCTTAGCTATGGCTACACCTTC. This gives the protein CASSQEETGLSYGYTF.

DNA of the CDR3: TGTGCCAGCAGTTTAGGGCAGAATAGGGCCAAAAACATTCAGTACTTC. This translates into CASSLGQNRAKNIQYF. V gene TRBV28 combines with J gene TRBJ2-4; D is unresolved. Trimming shortened V by 2 bases and J by 1 base, and 12 bases separated the two germline ends. The CDR3 extends over 16 amino acids. Germline-derived CDR1 and CDR2 are MDHEN and SYDVKM.

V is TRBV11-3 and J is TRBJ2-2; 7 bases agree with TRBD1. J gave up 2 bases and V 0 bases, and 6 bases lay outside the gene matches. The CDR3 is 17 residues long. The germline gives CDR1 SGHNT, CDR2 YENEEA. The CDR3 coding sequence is TGTGCCAGCAGCTTAGATTCTCGGACAGGAAACACCGGGGAGCTGTTTTTT. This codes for CASSLDSRTGNTGELFF. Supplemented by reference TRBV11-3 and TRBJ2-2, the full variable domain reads EAGVVQSPRYKIIEKKQPVAFWCNPISGHNTLYWYLQNLGQGPELLIRYENEEAVDDSQLPKDRFSAERLKGVDSTLKIQPAELGDSAVYLCASSLDSRTGNTGELFFGEGSRLTVL.

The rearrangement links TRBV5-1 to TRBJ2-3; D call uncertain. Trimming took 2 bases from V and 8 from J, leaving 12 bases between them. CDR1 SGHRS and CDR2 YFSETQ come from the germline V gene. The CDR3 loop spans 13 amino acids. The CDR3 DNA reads TGCGCCAGCAGCTTTGAGGCCTCGGGTACGCAGTATTTT. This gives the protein CASSFEASGTQYF.

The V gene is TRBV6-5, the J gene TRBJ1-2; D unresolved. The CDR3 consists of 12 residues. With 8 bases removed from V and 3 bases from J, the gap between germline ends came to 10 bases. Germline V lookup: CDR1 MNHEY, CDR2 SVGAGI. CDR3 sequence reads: CASGGRDYGYTF. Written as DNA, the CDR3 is TGTGCCAGCGGAGGAAGGGACTATGGCTACACCTTC.

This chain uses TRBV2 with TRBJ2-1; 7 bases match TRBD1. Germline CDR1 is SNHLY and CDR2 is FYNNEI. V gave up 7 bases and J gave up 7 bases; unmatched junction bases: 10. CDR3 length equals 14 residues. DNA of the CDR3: TGTGCCAGCACCCCCGGGACAGCGTCAAATGAGCAGTTCTTC. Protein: CASTPGTASNEQFF.

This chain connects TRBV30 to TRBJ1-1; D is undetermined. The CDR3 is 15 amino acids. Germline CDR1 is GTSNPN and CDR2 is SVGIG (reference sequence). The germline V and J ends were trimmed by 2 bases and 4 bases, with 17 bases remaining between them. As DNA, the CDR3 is TGTGCCTGGAGTCCTTTCCGATCGGGGAGCACTGAAGCTTTCTTT. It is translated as CAWSPFRSGSTEAFF.

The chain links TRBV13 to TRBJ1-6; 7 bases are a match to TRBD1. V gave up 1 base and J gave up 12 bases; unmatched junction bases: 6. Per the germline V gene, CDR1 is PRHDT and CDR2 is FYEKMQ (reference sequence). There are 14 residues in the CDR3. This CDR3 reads CASSLAQGNEPLHF. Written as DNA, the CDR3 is TGTGCCAGCAGCTTAGCACAGGGGAATGAACCCCTCCACTTT.

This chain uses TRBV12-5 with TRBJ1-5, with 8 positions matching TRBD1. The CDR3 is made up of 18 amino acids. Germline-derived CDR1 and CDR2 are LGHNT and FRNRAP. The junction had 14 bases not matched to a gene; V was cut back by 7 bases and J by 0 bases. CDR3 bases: TGTGCTAGTGCCAAGACCGACAGGGGACCATTTAGCAATCAGCCCCAGCATTTT. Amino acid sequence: CASAKTDRGPFSNQPQHF.

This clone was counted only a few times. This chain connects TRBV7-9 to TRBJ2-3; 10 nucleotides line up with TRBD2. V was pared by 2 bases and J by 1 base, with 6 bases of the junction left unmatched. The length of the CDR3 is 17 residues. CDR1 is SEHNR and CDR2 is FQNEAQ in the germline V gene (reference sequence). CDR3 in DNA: TGTGCCAGCAGCTTACCTACTAGCGGGAACGGCACAGATACGCAGTATTTT. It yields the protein CASSLPTSGNGTDTQYF.

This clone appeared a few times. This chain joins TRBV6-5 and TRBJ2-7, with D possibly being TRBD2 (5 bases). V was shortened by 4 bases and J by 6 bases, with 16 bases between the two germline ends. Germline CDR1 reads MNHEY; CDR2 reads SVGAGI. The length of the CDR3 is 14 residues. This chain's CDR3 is CASSSQRLGGEQYF. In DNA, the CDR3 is TGTGCCAGCAGTTCTCAGCGGCTCGGAGGCGAGCAGTACTTC.

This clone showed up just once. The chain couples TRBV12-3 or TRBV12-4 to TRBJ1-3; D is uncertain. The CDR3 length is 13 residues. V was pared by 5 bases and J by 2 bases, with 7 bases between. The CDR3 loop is CASSPTTGNTIYF. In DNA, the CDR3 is TGTGCCAGCAGTCCTACGACTGGAAACACCATATATTTT.

The CDR3 DNA follows: TGTGCCAGCAGCCCCTCCGGGGTCTCTGGAAACACCATATATTTT. As protein: CASSPSGVSGNTIYF. The chain has TRBV3-1 (or the pseudogene TRBV3-2) and TRBJ1-3, with D unresolved. CDR3 length equals 15 residues. Trimming pared 4 bases from V and 0 bases from J, leaving 10 bases between. CDR1 LGHDT and CDR2 YNNKEL come from the germline V gene (reference sequence).

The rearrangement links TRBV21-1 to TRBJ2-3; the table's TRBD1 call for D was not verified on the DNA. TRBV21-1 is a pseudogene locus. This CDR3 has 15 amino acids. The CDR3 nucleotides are TGTGCCAGCAGCTCCCCCGGGGAGAGGGGGGATACGCAGTATTTT. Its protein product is CASSSPGERGDTQYF.

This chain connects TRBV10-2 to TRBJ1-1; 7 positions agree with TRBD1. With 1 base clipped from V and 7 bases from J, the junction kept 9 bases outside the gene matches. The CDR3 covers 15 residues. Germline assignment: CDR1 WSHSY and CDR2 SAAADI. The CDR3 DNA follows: TGCGCCAGCAGTGAGTGGGACAGCAGGATGAATGAAGCTTTCTTT. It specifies CASSEWDSRMNEAFF.

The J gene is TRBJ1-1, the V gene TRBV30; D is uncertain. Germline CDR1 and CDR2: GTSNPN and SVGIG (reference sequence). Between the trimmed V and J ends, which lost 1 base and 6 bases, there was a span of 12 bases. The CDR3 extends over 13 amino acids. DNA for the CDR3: TGTGCCTGGAGTGAACAAATGGGCGCTGAAGCTTTCTTT. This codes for CAWSEQMGAEAFF.

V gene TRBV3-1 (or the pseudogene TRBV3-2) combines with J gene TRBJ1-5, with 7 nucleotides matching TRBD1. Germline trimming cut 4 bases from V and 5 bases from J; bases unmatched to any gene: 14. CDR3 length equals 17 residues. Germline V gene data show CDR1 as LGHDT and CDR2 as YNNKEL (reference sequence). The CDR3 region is CASSPSGGRDRYQPQHF. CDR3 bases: TGTGCCAGCAGCCCCAGTGGGGGCCGGGACAGATATCAGCCCCAGCATTTT.

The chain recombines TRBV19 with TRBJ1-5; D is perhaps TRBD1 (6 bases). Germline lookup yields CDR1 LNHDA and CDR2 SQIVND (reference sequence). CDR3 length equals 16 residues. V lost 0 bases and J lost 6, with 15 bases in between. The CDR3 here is CASSIDRRAGVQPQHF. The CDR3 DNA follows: TGTGCCAGTAGTATAGACCGTCGGGCAGGGGTTCAGCCCCAGCATTTT.

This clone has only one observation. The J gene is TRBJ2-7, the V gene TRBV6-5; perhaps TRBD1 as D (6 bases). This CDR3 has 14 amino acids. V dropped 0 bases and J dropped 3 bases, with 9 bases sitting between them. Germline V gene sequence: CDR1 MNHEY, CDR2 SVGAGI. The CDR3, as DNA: TGTGCCAGCAGTTACTCGACAGGATTCTACGAGCAGTACTTC. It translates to CASSYSTGFYEQYF.

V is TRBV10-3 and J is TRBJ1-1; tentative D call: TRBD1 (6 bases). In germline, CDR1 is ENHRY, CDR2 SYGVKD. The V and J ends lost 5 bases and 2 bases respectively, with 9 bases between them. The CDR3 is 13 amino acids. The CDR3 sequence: CAISQGFNTEAFF. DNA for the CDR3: TGTGCCATCAGTCAGGGGTTTAACACTGAAGCTTTCTTT.

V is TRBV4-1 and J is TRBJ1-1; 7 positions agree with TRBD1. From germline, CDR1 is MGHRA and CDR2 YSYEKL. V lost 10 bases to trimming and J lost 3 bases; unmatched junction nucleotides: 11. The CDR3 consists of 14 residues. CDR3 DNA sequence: TGCGCCACCAAGCCACAGGGGAGCGACACTGAAGCTTTCTTT. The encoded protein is CATKPQGSDTEAFF.

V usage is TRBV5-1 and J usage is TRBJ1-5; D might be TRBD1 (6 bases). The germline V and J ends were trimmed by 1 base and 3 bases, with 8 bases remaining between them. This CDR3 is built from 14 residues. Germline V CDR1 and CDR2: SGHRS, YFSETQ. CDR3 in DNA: TGCGCCAGCAGCTTGACAGGGAACAATCAGCCCCAGCATTTT. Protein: CASSLTGNNQPQHF.

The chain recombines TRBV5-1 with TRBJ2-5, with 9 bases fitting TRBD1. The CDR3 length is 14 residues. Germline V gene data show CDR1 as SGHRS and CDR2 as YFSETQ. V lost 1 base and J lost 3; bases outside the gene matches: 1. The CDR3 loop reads CASSLTGGEETQYF. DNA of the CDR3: TGCGCCAGCAGCTTGACAGGGGGCGAAGAGACCCAGTACTTC.

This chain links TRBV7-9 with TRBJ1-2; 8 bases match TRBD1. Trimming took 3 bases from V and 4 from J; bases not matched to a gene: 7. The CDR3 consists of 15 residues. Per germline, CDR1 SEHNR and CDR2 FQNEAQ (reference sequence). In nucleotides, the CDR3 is TGTGCCAGCAGCTTGCAGGGGGCTACTGGCTATGGCTACACCTTC. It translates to CASSLQGATGYGYTF.

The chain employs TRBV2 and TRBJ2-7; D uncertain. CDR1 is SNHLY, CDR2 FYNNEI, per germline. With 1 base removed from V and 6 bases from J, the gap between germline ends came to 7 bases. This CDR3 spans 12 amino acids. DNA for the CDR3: TGTGCCAGCAGTGAAGGACTCCTCGAGCAGTACTTC. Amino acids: CASSEGLLEQYF. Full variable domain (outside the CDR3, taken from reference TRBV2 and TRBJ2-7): EPEVTQTPSHQVTQMGQEVILRCVPISNHLYFYWYRQILGQKVEFLVSFYNNEISEKSEIFDDQFSVERPDGSNFTLKIRSTKLEDSAMYFCASSEGLLEQYFGPGTRLTVT.

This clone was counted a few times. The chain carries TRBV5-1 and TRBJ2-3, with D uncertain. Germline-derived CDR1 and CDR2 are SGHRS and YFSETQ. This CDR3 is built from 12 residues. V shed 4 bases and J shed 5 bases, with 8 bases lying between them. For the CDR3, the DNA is TGCGCCAGCAGCGACATGAAAGATACGCAGTATTTT. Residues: CASSDMKDTQYF.